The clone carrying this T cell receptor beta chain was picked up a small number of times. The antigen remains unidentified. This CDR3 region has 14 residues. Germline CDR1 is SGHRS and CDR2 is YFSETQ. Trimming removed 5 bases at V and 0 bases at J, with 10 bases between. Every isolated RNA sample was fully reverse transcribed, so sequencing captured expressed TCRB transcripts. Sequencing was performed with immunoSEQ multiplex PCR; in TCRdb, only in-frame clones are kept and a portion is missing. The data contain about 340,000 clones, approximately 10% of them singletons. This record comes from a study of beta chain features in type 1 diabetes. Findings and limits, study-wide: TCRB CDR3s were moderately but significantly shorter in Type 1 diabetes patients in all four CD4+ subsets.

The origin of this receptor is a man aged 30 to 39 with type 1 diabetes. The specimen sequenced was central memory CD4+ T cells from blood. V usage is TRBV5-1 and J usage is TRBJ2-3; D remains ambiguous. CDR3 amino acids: CASSGSRSTDTQYF. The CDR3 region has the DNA TGCGCCAGCAGTGGAAGCCGCAGCACAGATACGCAGTATTTT.